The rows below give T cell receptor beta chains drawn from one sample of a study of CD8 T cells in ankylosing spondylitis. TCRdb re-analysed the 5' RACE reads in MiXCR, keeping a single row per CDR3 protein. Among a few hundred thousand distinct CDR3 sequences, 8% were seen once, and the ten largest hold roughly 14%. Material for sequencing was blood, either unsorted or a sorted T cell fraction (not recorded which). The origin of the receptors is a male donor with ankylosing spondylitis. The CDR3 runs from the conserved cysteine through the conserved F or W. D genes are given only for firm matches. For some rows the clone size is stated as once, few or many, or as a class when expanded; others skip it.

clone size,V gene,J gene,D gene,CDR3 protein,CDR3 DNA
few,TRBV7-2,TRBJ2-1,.,CASSLGDGPQFF,TGTGCCAGCAGCTTGGGGGACGGCCCGCAGTTCTTC
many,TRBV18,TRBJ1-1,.,CASSSANTEAFF,TGTGCCAGCTCTTCAGCAAACACTGAAGCTTTCTTT
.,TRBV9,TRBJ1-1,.,CASSDGFNTEAFF,TGTGCCAGCAGCGACGGGTTCAACACTGAAGCTTTCTTT
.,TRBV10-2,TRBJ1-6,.,CASTPDPGSPLHF,TGCGCCAGCACCCCGGACCCGGGCTCACCCCTCCACTTT
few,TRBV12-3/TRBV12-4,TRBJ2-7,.,CASSSATLSDEQYF,TGTGCCAGCAGCTCTGCCACCCTCTCCGACGAGCAGTACTTC
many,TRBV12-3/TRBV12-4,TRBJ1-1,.,CASSLVRRDTEAFF,TGTGCCAGCAGTTTGGTCAGGCGGGACACTGAAGCTTTCTTT
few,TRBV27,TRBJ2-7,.,CASSGGPSSYEQYF,TGTGCCAGCAGCGGGGGGCCTTCCTCCTACGAGCAGTACTTC
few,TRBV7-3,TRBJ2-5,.,CASSLGGIRDSSSQETQYF,TGTGCCAGCAGCTTAGGTGGGATTCGGGACTCTTCTTCCCAAGAGACCCAGTACTTC
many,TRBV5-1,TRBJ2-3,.,CASSLPLDVGTDTQYF,TGCGCCAGCAGCTTGCCGCTAGACGTTGGCACAGATACGCAGTATTTT
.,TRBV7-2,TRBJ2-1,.,CASSLGGAFYNEQFF,TGTGCCAGCAGCTTAGGCGGAGCTTTCTACAATGAGCAGTTCTTC
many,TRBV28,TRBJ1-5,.,CASSLNQPQHF,TGTGCCAGCAGTCTTAATCAGCCCCAGCATTTT
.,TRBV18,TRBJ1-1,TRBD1,CASSPDRGQTEAFF,TGTGCCAGCTCACCCGACAGGGGGCAAACTGAAGCTTTCTTT
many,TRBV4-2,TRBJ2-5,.,CASSQPREFGETQYF,TGTGCCAGCAGCCAACCTCGGGAGTTTGGAGAGACCCAGTACTTC
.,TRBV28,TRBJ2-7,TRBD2,CASSPTGRRRGSYEQYF,TGTGCCAGCAGTCCGACCGGGAGGCGGCGAGGATCCTACGAGCAGTACTTC
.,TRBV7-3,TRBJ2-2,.,CASSLGGGGELFF,TGTGCCAGCAGCTTAGGTGGAGGCGGGGAGCTGTTTTTT
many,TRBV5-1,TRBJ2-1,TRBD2,CASSLELAGGIGEQFF,TGCGCCAGCAGCTTGGAGTTAGCGGGAGGGATCGGTGAGCAGTTCTTC
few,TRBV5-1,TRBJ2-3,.,CASSLRLESTDTQYF,TGCGCCAGCAGCCTCCGACTAGAGAGCACAGATACGCAGTATTTT
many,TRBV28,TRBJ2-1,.,CASSPLEIPTSYNEQFF,TGTGCCAGCAGCCCTCTCGAAATCCCCACCTCCTACAATGAGCAGTTCTTC
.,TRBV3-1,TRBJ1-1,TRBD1,CASSQVPGQEAFF,TGTGCCAGCAGCCAGGTACCGGGACAGGAAGCTTTCTTT
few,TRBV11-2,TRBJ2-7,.,CASSLGAVAYEQYF,TGTGCCAGCAGCTTAGGTGCTGTTGCCTACGAGCAGTACTTC
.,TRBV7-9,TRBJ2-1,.,CASSFYSGNEQFF,TGTGCCAGCAGCTTTTACAGCGGCAATGAGCAGTTCTTC
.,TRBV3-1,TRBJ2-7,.,CASSHQGSYEQYF,TGTGCCAGCAGCCACCAGGGATCCTACGAGCAGTACTTC
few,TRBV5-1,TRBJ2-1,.,CASSPDRSTEQFF,TGCGCCAGCAGCCCGGACCGGAGTACGGAGCAGTTCTTC
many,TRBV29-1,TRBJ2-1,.,CSVELPGVHEQFF,TGCAGCGTTGAATTACCGGGGGTCCATGAGCAGTTCTTC
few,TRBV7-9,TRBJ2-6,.,CASSFRGGSSGANVLTF,TGTGCCAGCAGCTTCAGGGGGGGAAGCTCTGGGGCCAACGTCCTGACTTTC
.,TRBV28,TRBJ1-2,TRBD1,CASSLDRVFGYTF,TGTGCCAGCAGTTTGGACAGGGTCTTTGGCTACACCTTC
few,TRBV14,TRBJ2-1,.,CASSQETWVGEQFF,TGTGCCAGCAGCCAAGAAACTTGGGTGGGTGAGCAGTTCTTC
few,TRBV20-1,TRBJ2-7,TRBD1,CSAQNPLGTGLGEQYF,TGCAGTGCCCAAAATCCCCTCGGGACAGGGTTGGGCGAGCAGTACTTC
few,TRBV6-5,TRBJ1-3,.,CASSSQGFPSGNTIYF,TGTGCCAGCAGTTCCCAGGGTTTTCCCTCTGGAAACACCATATATTTT
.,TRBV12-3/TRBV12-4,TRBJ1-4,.,CASRLGEGIEKLFF,TGTGCCAGCAGGCTTGGGGAGGGTATCGAAAAACTGTTTTTT
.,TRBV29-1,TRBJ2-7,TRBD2,CSVVDNSGSVYEQYF,TGCAGCGTCGTGGACAATAGCGGGAGTGTCTACGAGCAGTACTTC
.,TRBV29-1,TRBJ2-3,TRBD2,CSVGGVSGTADTQYF,TGCAGCGTGGGGGGGGTTAGCGGGACGGCAGATACGCAGTATTTT
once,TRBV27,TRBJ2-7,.,CASSLSGGGSYEQYF,TGTGCCAGCAGTTTGAGCGGAGGGGGGTCCTACGAGCAGTACTTC
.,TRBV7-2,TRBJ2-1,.,CASRRISGSNVDNF,TGTGCCAGCCGACGGATTTCGGGTAGCAATGTGGATAACTTC
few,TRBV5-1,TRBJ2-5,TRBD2,CASSPAGLSGPQTQYF,TGCGCCAGCAGCCCAGCGGGATTGTCAGGACCACAGACCCAGTACTTC
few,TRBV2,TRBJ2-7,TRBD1,CASSKSGTGLFTEQYF,TGTGCCAGCAGTAAATCCGGGACAGGACTCTTCACCGAGCAGTACTTC
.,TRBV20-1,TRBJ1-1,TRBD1,CSASLGQYNTEAFF,TGCAGTGCGAGCCTGGGACAGTACAACACTGAAGCTTTCTTT
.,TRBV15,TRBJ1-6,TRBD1,CATSERTGINSPLHF,TGTGCCACCAGCGAGCGGACAGGGATTAATTCACCCCTCCACTTT
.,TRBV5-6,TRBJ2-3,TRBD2,CASSSGGLRERRTDTQYF,TGTGCCAGCAGCTCGGGGGGGTTGCGGGAGCGACGCACAGATACGCAGTATTTT
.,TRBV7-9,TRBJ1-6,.,CASSLAEVGDSPLHF,TGTGCCAGCAGCTTAGCTGAAGTCGGGGATTCACCCCTCCACTTT
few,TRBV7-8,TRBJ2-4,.,CASSPRRGGGFSKNIQYF,TGTGCCAGCAGCCCGCGGCGGGGAGGGGGATTTTCCAAAAACATTCAGTACTTC
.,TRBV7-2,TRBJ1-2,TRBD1,CASSRQGVGFYGYTF,TGTGCCAGCAGCAGACAGGGGGTTGGGTTCTATGGCTACACCTTC
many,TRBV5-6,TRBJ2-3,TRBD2,CASSLTGRALRSTDTQYF,TGTGCCAGCAGCTTGACCGGGAGGGCCCTCCGAAGCACAGATACGCAGTATTTT
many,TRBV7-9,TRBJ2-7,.,CASSPGQISYEQYF,TGTGCCAGCAGCCCAGGACAGATCTCTTACGAGCAGTACTTC
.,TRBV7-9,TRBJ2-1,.,CASSPEGGFYNEQFF,TGTGCCAGCAGCCCAGAGGGCGGATTCTACAATGAGCAGTTCTTC
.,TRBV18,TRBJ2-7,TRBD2,CASSPLREQYEQYF,TGTGCCAGCTCACCATTGCGGGAGCAATACGAGCAGTACTTC
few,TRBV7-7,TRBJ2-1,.,CAPQRQYSYNEQFF,TGTGCACCCCAGCGGCAGTACTCCTACAATGAGCAGTTCTTC
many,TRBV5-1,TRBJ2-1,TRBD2,CASSGLAGGGDNEQFF,TGCGCCAGCAGCGGATTAGCGGGAGGAGGAGACAATGAGCAGTTCTTC
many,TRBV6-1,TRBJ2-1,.,CASTPGPYNEQFF,TGTGCCAGCACCCCGGGTCCCTACAATGAGCAGTTCTTC
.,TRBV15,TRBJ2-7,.,CATSRDLSASSYEQYF,TGTGCCACCAGCAGAGATCTATCAGCGAGCTCCTACGAGCAGTACTTC
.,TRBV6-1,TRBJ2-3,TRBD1,CASRGQGTDTQYF,TGTGCCAGCAGGGGACAGGGAACAGATACGCAGTATTTT
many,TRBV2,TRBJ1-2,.,CASSLTNPGRGYTF,TGTGCCAGCAGTTTGACAAACCCAGGCCGTGGCTACACCTTC
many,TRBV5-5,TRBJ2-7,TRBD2,CASSLGLAGAYEQYF,TGTGCCAGCAGCTTGGGACTAGCGGGAGCCTACGAGCAGTACTTC
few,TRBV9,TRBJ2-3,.,CASSVTEGATDTQYF,TGTGCCAGCAGCGTCACGGAGGGGGCAACAGATACGCAGTATTTT
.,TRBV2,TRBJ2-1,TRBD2,CARELAGESKYYNEQFF,TGTGCCCGTGAACTAGCGGGGGAGTCTAAGTACTACAATGAGCAGTTCTTC
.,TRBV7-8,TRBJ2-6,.,CASSYQALGVGANVLTF,TGTGCCAGCAGCTACCAGGCCCTCGGGGTTGGGGCCAACGTCCTGACTTTC
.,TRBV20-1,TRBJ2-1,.,CSARVAGGNEQFF,TGCAGTGCTAGAGTTGCTGGAGGCAATGAGCAGTTCTTC
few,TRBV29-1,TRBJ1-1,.,CSVCVFMNTEAFF,TGCAGCGTTTGCGTTTTCATGAACACTGAAGCTTTCTTT